The 31 T cell receptor beta chains below come from one sample, sequenced in a study of blood T cell repertoires in COVID-19. Produced via immunoSEQ multiplex PCR; TCRdb's table is partial and in-frame only. Here the sample spans approximately 10,000 clones, roughly three quarters being singletons. The sample consisted of peripheral blood. The receptors were sampled from a man aged 60 to 69 with active COVID-19.

The V call is TRBV28, the J call TRBJ1-1; TRBD1 might be the D (5 bases). CDR1 and CDR2 from the germline V gene are MDHEN and SYDVKM. V gave up 3 bases and J gave up 7 bases, with 9 bases separating them. The CDR3 length is 12 residues. The CDR3 protein is CASSFGGFEAFF. In DNA form, the CDR3 reads TGTGCCAGCAGTTTTGGGGGGTTTGAAGCTTTCTTT.

This clone was observed a few times. This rearrangement joins TRBV7-2 to TRBJ1-1; no definite D call. The CDR3 is 17 residues long. Germline loops: CDR1 SGHTA, CDR2 FQGNSA. V lost 2 bases and J 0 bases, leaving 16 bases between the germline ends. The CDR3 DNA is TGTGCCAGCAGCTTAAGGAGGGAGAGAAGCCTGAACACTGAAGCTTTCTTT. It translates to CASSLRRERSLNTEAFF.

J is TRBJ2-5 and V is TRBV28; possibly TRBD1 for D (7 bases). This CDR3 has 14 residues. Germline CDR1 reads MDHEN; CDR2 reads SYDVKM. Trimming removed 7 bases at V and 4 bases at J, with 16 bases between. This chain's CDR3 is CASTKSGGLETQYF. The CDR3 DNA reads TGTGCCAGCACCAAATCAGGGGGGCTAGAGACCCAGTACTTC.

This clone has a handful of counts. The chain uses TRBV7-2 and TRBJ1-5; 9 nucleotides match TRBD1. V dropped 3 bases and J dropped 5; count of bases not matched to a gene: 2. The V gene's germline CDR1 is SGHTA and CDR2 FQGNSA. The CDR3 length is 14 residues. CDR3 coding DNA: TGTGCCAGCAGCTTGGGGACAGGGTATCAGCCCCAGCATTTT. Translation gives CASSLGTGYQPQHF.

This clone appeared once. This chain connects TRBV19 to TRBJ1-5; D not resolved. V was shortened by 7 bases and J by 0 bases, with 4 bases between the two germline ends. Germline loops: CDR1 LNHDA, CDR2 SQIVND (reference sequence). The CDR3 contains 12 residues. The CDR3 sequence is CASTGSNQPQHF. Written as DNA, the CDR3 is TGTGCCAGTACAGGTAGCAATCAGCCCCAGCATTTT.

V is TRBV10-3 and J is TRBJ2-3; D gene uncertain. The germline gives CDR1 ENHRY, CDR2 SYGVKD. The CDR3 is made up of 17 amino acids. Between the trimmed V and J ends, which lost 0 bases and 3 bases, there was a span of 16 bases. CDR3 sequence: CAISESSWAAYTDTQYF. In nucleotides, the CDR3 is TGTGCCATCAGTGAGTCCAGCTGGGCCGCTTATACAGATACGCAGTATTTT.

V and J are TRBV27 and TRBJ2-1; no firm D call. With 2 bases removed from V and 7 bases from J, the gap between germline ends came to 12 bases. Germline V gene data show CDR1 as MNHEY and CDR2 as SMNVEV (reference sequence). The CDR3 has 14 residues. The CDR3 spells CASSLRQAQNEQFF. Here the CDR3 DNA reads TGTGCCAGCAGTTTAAGGCAGGCCCAAAATGAGCAGTTCTTC.

The chain carries TRBV9 and TRBJ2-5; 8 bases match TRBD1. Germline values: CDR1 SGDLS, CDR2 YYNGEE. The CDR3 contains 13 residues. V lost 3 bases and J lost 4; bases outside the gene matches: 2. The CDR3 nucleotides read TGTGCCAGCAGCGCCGACAGGGGAGAGACCCAGTACTTC. Amino acid sequence: CASSADRGETQYF. The whole variable domain, remainder taken from reference TRBV9 and TRBJ2-5, is DSGVTQTPKHLITATGQRVTLRCSPRSGDLSVYWYQQSLDQGLQFLIQYYNGEERAKGNILERFSAQQFPDLHSELNLSSLELGDSALYFCASSADRGETQYFGPGTRLLVL.

V gene TRBV5-6 combines with J gene TRBJ1-4, with 9 bases that match TRBD1. The CDR3 consists of 15 residues. V dropped 4 bases and J dropped 7; count of bases not matched to a gene: 8. From germline, CDR1 is SGHDT and CDR2 YYEEEE. The CDR3 is CASSPSGQGSEKLFF. The CDR3 region has the DNA TGTGCCAGCAGCCCGTCGGGACAGGGTAGTGAAAAACTGTTTTTT.

The chain is built from TRBV5-6 and TRBJ2-7; D is unresolved. The CDR3 contains 11 residues. CDR1 and CDR2 (germline): SGHDT, YYEEEE. Between the trimmed V and J ends, which lost 0 bases and 6 bases, there was a span of 4 bases. Here the CDR3 reads CASSLAFEQYF. The CDR3 DNA follows: TGTGCCAGCAGCTTGGCCTTCGAGCAGTACTTC.

CDR3 sequence reads: CASSEEIGLYGYTF. CDR3 in DNA: TGTGCCAGCAGTGAAGAGATAGGACTCTATGGCTACACCTTC. The rearrangement uses TRBV2 and TRBJ1-2; no firm D call. Trimming cost V 1 base and J 4 bases, with 10 bases left between them. CDR3 length: 14 residues. Germline V gene lookup returns CDR1 SNHLY and CDR2 FYNNEI.

The rearrangement links TRBV28 to TRBJ1-1; D is ambiguous. The CDR3 is 12 amino acids. Between the trimmed V and J ends, which lost 6 bases and 8 bases, there was a span of 13 bases. From germline, CDR1 is MDHEN and CDR2 SYDVKM. DNA for the CDR3: TGTGCCAGCAGATTCCTCGTCTCGGAAGCTTTCTTT. This gives the protein CASRFLVSEAFF. The complete variable domain, with remaining parts taken from reference TRBV28 and TRBJ1-1, reads DVKVTQSSRYLVKRTGEKVFLECVQDMDHENMFWYRQDPGLGLRLIYFSYDVKMKEKGDIPEGYSVSREKKERFSLILESASTNQTSMYLCASRFLVSEAFFGQGTRLTVV.

V and J are TRBV11-2 and TRBJ2-3; D perhaps matches TRBD1 (6 bases). Trimming took 0 bases from V and 4 from J, leaving 11 bases between them. Germline CDR1 is SGHAT and CDR2 is FQNNGV. The CDR3 is 15 residues long. The CDR3 region has the DNA TGTGCCAGCAGCTTAGAGGGGGCCGGGGCAGATACGCAGTATTTT. Translation gives CASSLEGAGADTQYF.

The V and J genes are TRBV20-1 and TRBJ1-1; D is ambiguous. CDR3 length: 13 amino acids. Trimming stripped 3 bases from V and 4 bases from J, with 12 bases between. CDR1 is DFQATT, CDR2 SNEGSKA, per germline (reference sequence). In nucleotides, the CDR3 is TGCAGTGCTAGTGTCCAGGTCGGCACTGAAGCTTTCTTT. Translated: CSASVQVGTEAFF.

The V call is TRBV11-3, the J call TRBJ1-2; maybe TRBD1 (5 bases). Trimming removed 4 bases from V and 7 bases from J, with 10 bases in between. CDR1 and CDR2 from the germline V gene are SGHNT and YENEEA. CDR3 size: 12 residues. CDR3: CASSSGGSGYTF. DNA of the CDR3: TGTGCCAGCAGCTCGGGGGGGTCTGGCTACACCTTC.

This clone was seen just once. CDR3 nucleotides: TGTGCCAGCAGCCCTAACGTAGGGGCAACCCGAGAGACCCAGTACTTC. It specifies CASSPNVGATRETQYF. The J gene is TRBJ2-5, the V gene TRBV7-6; D may be TRBD1 (5 bases). Germline loops: CDR1 SGHVS, CDR2 FNYEAQ. The CDR3 runs to 16 residues. The ends were cut back, 5 bases at V and 4 bases at J, with 20 bases in the middle.

This clone showed up just once. This rearrangement joins TRBV5-1 to TRBJ2-7; 11 bases map to TRBD2. Germline CDR1 SGHRS, CDR2 YFSETQ. The CDR3 runs 15 residues. V shed 4 bases, J shed 5 bases, and the junction held 8 bases outside the gene matches. The CDR3 spells CASSPELAGVNEQYF. CDR3 DNA sequence: TGCGCCAGCAGCCCCGAACTAGCGGGAGTAAACGAGCAGTACTTC.

As regards this clone: The identical CDR3 is also encoded by other nucleotide sequences in the sample. The V and J genes are TRBV11-3 and TRBJ2-3; perhaps TRBD2 as D (6 bases). Germline lookup yields CDR1 SGHNT and CDR2 YENEEA. The CDR3 length is 15 residues. V was trimmed by 6 bases and J by 0 bases, leaving 13 bases between them. This CDR3 reads CASSLHSGSTDTQYF. The CDR3 nucleotides are TGTGCCAGCAGTCTTCACAGCGGGAGCACAGATACGCAGTATTTT.

This chain links TRBV19 with TRBJ1-1; D unclear. CDR3 length: 11 residues. Germline V gene data show CDR1 as LNHDA and CDR2 as SQIVND (reference sequence). V lost 10 bases and J 2 bases, leaving 8 bases between the germline ends. The CDR3 is CATLTNTEAFF. The CDR3 region has the DNA TGTGCCACCCTCACTAACACTGAAGCTTTCTTT.

A few counts support this clone. The V call is TRBV7-9, the J call TRBJ1-5, with a possible D match to TRBD1 (5 bases). CDR3 length: 16 residues. Germline values: CDR1 SEHNR, CDR2 FQNEAQ (reference sequence). The V end lost 6 bases, the J end lost 3 bases, and 18 bases lay between the germline ends. CDR3 bases: TGTGCCAGCAGTCCCCGAGAAACAGGTTCCAATCAGCCCCAGCATTTT. Translation: CASSPRETGSNQPQHF.

This sequence joins TRBV19 and TRBJ1-5; TRBD1 aligns across 10 bases. V lost 7 bases and J lost 5; bases outside the gene matches: 11. Germline V lookup: CDR1 LNHDA, CDR2 SQIVND (reference sequence). This CDR3 has 16 residues. The CDR3 bases are TGTGCCAGTAAGGTTGGGGGACAGGGGATTTATCAGCCCCAGCATTTT. Protein: CASKVGGQGIYQPQHF.

The chain carries TRBV24-1 and TRBJ2-3; 7 nucleotides agree with TRBD1. Trimming cost V 1 base and J 5 bases; bases outside gene matches: 5. The CDR3 runs to 15 residues. Germline CDR1 KGHDR, CDR2 SFDVKD. CDR3 sequence: CATSDFGTGEDTQYF. CDR3 sequence (DNA): TGTGCCACCAGTGATTTTGGAACAGGGGAAGATACGCAGTATTTT.

The chain recombines TRBV7-9 with TRBJ2-1; 7 bases line up with TRBD2. With 3 bases clipped from V and 6 bases from J, the junction kept 14 bases outside the gene matches. Germline loops: CDR1 SEHNR, CDR2 FQNEAQ (reference sequence). This CDR3 has 17 amino acids. The CDR3 region has the DNA TGTGCCAGCAGCTTTCTGGGGCTAGCGGCCAGCGGCAATGAGCAGTTCTTC. As protein: CASSFLGLAASGNEQFF.

The rearrangement joins TRBV3-1 (or the pseudogene TRBV3-2) to TRBJ2-1; possible D gene TRBD2, 5 bases. Looked up from germline, CDR1 is LGHDT and CDR2 is YNNKEL (reference sequence). Trimming pared 1 base from V and 4 bases from J, leaving 11 bases between. The CDR3 has 15 amino acids. CDR3 loop: CASSQVPSRYNEQFF. CDR3 nucleotides: TGTGCCAGCAGCCAAGTGCCTAGCAGATACAATGAGCAGTTCTTC.

The chain links TRBV4-2 to TRBJ2-1, with 13 nucleotides matching TRBD2. CDR3 length: 16 amino acids. V shed 5 bases, J shed 9 bases, and the junction held 10 bases outside the gene matches. The V gene's germline CDR1 is LGHNA and CDR2 YNFKEQ. The CDR3 spells CASSDSGTSGVTEQFF. In nucleotides, the CDR3 is TGTGCCAGCAGCGATTCCGGGACTAGCGGGGTCACTGAGCAGTTCTTC.

V gene TRBV5-1 combines with J gene TRBJ1-1, with TRBD1 matching 7 bases. The CDR3 consists of 15 residues. The germline gives CDR1 SGHRS, CDR2 YFSETQ. The V segment lost 2 bases and the J segment 11 bases; nucleotides outside the gene matches: 15. CDR3 residues: CASSLTRQGGESAFF. The CDR3 bases are TGCGCCAGCAGCTTAACTCGACAGGGAGGCGAATCGGCTTTCTTT.

This clone was recorded once. The chain combines TRBV10-3 with TRBJ1-5; D not resolved. CDR1 is ENHRY and CDR2 is SYGVKD in the germline V gene. This CDR3 region has 12 residues. With 3 bases removed from V and 13 bases from J, the gap between germline ends came to 13 bases. CDR3 DNA: TGTGCCATCAGTGATGTCGACACTGCGCAGCATTTT. This sequence encodes CAISDVDTAQHF.

This clone was counted a single time. V and J are TRBV7-2 and TRBJ2-5; no definite D call. The germline CDR1 and CDR2 sequences are SGHTA and FQGNSA. The length of the CDR3 is 14 residues. Trimming took off 3 bases at V and 0 bases at J, with 8 bases between the two ends. CDR3 sequence reads: CASSLSRNQETQYF. The DNA of the CDR3 is TGTGCCAGCAGCTTGTCGCGGAACCAAGAGACCCAGTACTTC.

This clone was seen once. The chain couples TRBV7-2 to TRBJ1-1; 10 bases match TRBD1. Germline values: CDR1 SGHTA, CDR2 FQGNSA. J lost 7 bases, V lost 1 base, and 0 bases had no gene match. The CDR3 has 13 amino acids. The CDR3 DNA is TGTGCCAGCAGCTTAGGGGACAGGGGTGAAGCTTTCTTT. The encoded protein is CASSLGDRGEAFF.

The chain couples TRBV11-3 to TRBJ1-3, with D unclear. The CDR3 runs 14 residues. Trimming removed 4 bases at V and 4 bases at J, with 11 bases between. CDR1 and CDR2 (germline): SGHNT, YENEEA. CDR3 amino acids: CASSSGREGNTIYF. CDR3 nucleotides: TGTGCCAGCAGCTCCGGAAGGGAGGGAAACACCATATATTTT. Looking up the rest from reference TRBV11-3 and TRBJ1-3 gives the full variable domain: EAGVVQSPRYKIIEKKQPVAFWCNPISGHNTLYWYLQNLGQGPELLIRYENEEAVDDSQLPKDRFSAERLKGVDSTLKIQPAELGDSAVYLCASSSGREGNTIYFGEGSWLTVV.

The chain combines TRBV19 with TRBJ1-2; 10 bases agree with TRBD1. The ends lost 5 bases at V and 4 bases at J; junction bases unmatched: 7. The CDR3 is made up of 15 amino acids. The germline CDR1 and CDR2 sequences are LNHDA and SQIVND (reference sequence). The CDR3 spells CASSPGTGDTYGYTF. Here the CDR3 DNA reads TGTGCCAGTAGTCCAGGGACAGGGGATACCTATGGCTACACCTTC.